The sequence of this T cell receptor (beta chain) was determined in a study of identical twins. Broader study findings: Twin pairs had excess sharing that was weaker in beta out-of-frame sequences.

A universal primer site arose from template switching, and cDNA bore unique molecular identifiers. TCRdb ran MiXCR on the 5' RACE reads and lists one entry per CDR3 protein. The sample carries 450,000 to 600,000 distinct CDR3 sequences, about a fifth recorded once. As concerns this clonotype: The target antigen is unknown.

Everyone who donated was a healthy Caucasian. Another study also made use of these data, one on yellow fever vaccine responses in identical twins.

Sequencing was carried out using CD4+ T cells sorted from blood. This clonotype originated in a woman aged 18-29 years in good health.

The CDR3 protein is CASSEGTGGHTEAFF. Here the CDR3 DNA reads TGTGCCAGCAGTGAAGGAACAGGGGGCCACACTGAAGCTTTCTTT. V usage is TRBV2 and J usage is TRBJ1-1; TRBD1 matches 9 bases. V lost 1 base to trimming and J lost 3 bases; unmatched junction nucleotides: 3. CDR3 size: 15 residues. The V gene's germline CDR1 is SNHLY and CDR2 FYNNEI.